The rows below give T cell receptor beta chains drawn from one sample of a study of PD-1 blockade in classical Hodgkin lymphoma. This table comes from immunoSEQ multiplex PCR, and its TCRdb copy is limited to in-frame clones, with some not included. The sample records approximately 44,000 clones, under 75% being singletons. The sample consisted of peripheral blood mononuclear cells (PBMCs), taken at baseline. The receptors shown here come from a human donor with classical Hodgkin lymphoma. Each CDR3 is given with its conserved first and last residue. A D gene is named only where the DNA matches it firmly. Clone size appears in some rows only: once, few, many, or a class for an expanded clone.

abundance	j_gene	v_gene	d_gene	CDR3aa	CDR3nt
once	TRBJ2-7	TRBV2	-	CASSYSFSSYEQYF	TGTGCCAGCAGTTACTCGTTTAGCTCCTACGAGCAGTACTTC
-	TRBJ2-5	TRBV7-9	-	CASSLAGGVREETQYF	TGTGCCAGCAGCTTAGCGGGGGGAGTCAGGGAGGAGACCCAGTACTTC
-	TRBJ1-2	TRBV9	TRBD1	CASSAGGLFYGYTF	TGTGCCAGCAGCGCAGGGGGCCTTTTCTATGGCTACACCTTC
-	TRBJ2-2	TRBV7-4	-	CASSFLRSKPGELFF	TGTGCCAGCAGCTTTTTGAGGTCGAAACCCGGGGAGCTGTTTTTT
-	TRBJ2-1	TRBV4-3	-	CASSTGTPNNEQFF	TGCGCCAGCAGCACCGGGACGCCCAACAATGAGCAGTTCTTC
few	TRBJ1-1	TRBV7-7	-	CASSLSQYATEAFF	TGTGCTAGCAGCTTGTCTCAGTATGCCACTGAAGCTTTCTTT
-	TRBJ2-2	TRBV7-9	-	CASSLEVTRGTGELFF	TGTGCCAGCAGCTTAGAGGTCACGCGAGGCACCGGGGAGCTGTTTTTT
-	TRBJ2-3	TRBV7-8	TRBD2	CASSLEASGVTDTQYF	TGTGCCAGCAGCTTAGAGGCTAGCGGAGTCACAGATACGCAGTATTTT
many	TRBJ2-7	TRBV7-6	-	CASSLAAAYEQYF	TGTGCCAGCAGCTTAGCGGCGGCCTACGAGCAGTACTTC
-	TRBJ1-1	TRBV5-6	-	CASSLGGQGYTEAFF	TGTGCCAGCAGCTTGGGGGGCCAGGGGTACACTGAAGCTTTCTTT
medium-sized	TRBJ1-2	TRBV27	-	CASSFEGNYGYTF	TGTGCCAGCAGTTTCGAGGGGAACTATGGCTACACCTTC
-	TRBJ1-2	TRBV7-8	-	CASSLAQGSRYGYTF	TGTGCCAGCAGCTTAGCTCAGGGGTCGAGGTATGGCTACACCTTC
-	TRBJ1-6	TRBV19	-	CASSTTGSYNSPLHF	TGTGCCAGTAGTACAACCGGGTCGTATAATTCACCCCTCCACTTT
-	TRBJ2-3	TRBV9	-	CASSVAADTQYF	TGTGCCAGCAGCGTAGCAGCTGATACGCAGTATTTT
-	TRBJ1-2	TRBV4-2	TRBD1	CASSPIPTGVNGYTF	TGTGCCAGCAGCCCTATACCAACAGGGGTTAATGGCTACACCTTC
-	TRBJ2-1	TRBV19	-	CASNPLGFSYNEQFF	TGTGCCAGTAACCCCTTGGGGTTTTCCTACAATGAGCAGTTCTTC
few	TRBJ1-2	TRBV6-5	TRBD1	CASRQGAGYGYTF	TGTGCCAGCAGACAGGGGGCAGGTTATGGCTACACCTTC
-	TRBJ2-7	TRBV30	-	CAWAWDRSYEQYF	TGTGCCTGGGCCTGGGACCGTTCCTACGAGCAGTACTTC
-	TRBJ1-2	TRBV4-3	-	CASSPPQSPDSYTF	TGCGCCAGCAGCCCACCTCAGTCTCCCGATAGCTACACCTTC
-	TRBJ1-1	TRBV11-2	-	CASSPDGINTEAFF	TGTGCCAGCAGCCCGGACGGAATCAACACTGAAGCTTTCTTT
-	TRBJ2-2	TRBV15	-	CATSRKDKPNTGELFF	TGTGCCACCAGCAGAAAGGACAAACCGAACACCGGGGAGCTGTTTTTT
-	TRBJ2-1	TRBV19	TRBD1	CASRPDRGSYNEQFF	TGTGCCAGTAGGCCAGACAGGGGGTCCTACAATGAGCAGTTCTTC
-	TRBJ2-6	TRBV5-4	-	CASSLWFGSGANVLTF	TGTGCCAGCAGCTTGTGGTTCGGGTCTGGGGCCAACGTCCTGACTTTC
-	TRBJ2-1	TRBV4-3	TRBD2	CASSQDEELAGGIDEQFF	TGCGCCAGCAGCCAAGACGAAGAACTAGCGGGGGGGATAGATGAGCAGTTCTTC
-	TRBJ2-1	TRBV29-1	-	CSVVGTKGFAINEQFF	TGCAGCGTTGTGGGTACTAAAGGTTTCGCGATCAATGAGCAGTTCTTC
many	TRBJ2-3	TRBV7-2	TRBD2	CASSLAPTSGRLTDTQYF	TGTGCCAGCAGCTTAGCCCCGACTAGCGGGAGATTGACAGATACGCAGTATTTT
-	TRBJ1-2	TRBV18	-	CASSTLSQGPSNYGYTF	TGTGCCAGCTCAACGTTGTCCCAGGGCCCCTCTAACTATGGCTACACCTTC
-	TRBJ2-7	TRBV20-1	-	CSAREIDEQYF	TGCAGTGCTAGAGAAATTGACGAGCAGTACTTC
-	TRBJ1-1	TRBV19	-	CASSSRQTGVSNTEAFF	TGTGCCAGTAGTTCCCGACAGACGGGGGTTTCGAACACTGAAGCTTTCTTT
-	TRBJ2-5	TRBV9	TRBD1	CASSVDRERETQYF	TGTGCCAGCAGCGTGGACAGGGAGCGGGAGACCCAGTACTTC
-	TRBJ1-2	TRBV4-1	-	CASSQARNYGYTF	TGCGCCAGCAGCCAAGCTCGGAACTATGGCTACACCTTC
-	TRBJ1-4	TRBV14	TRBD1	CASTLYPPRTGGINEKLFF	TGTGCCAGCACCCTATACCCCCCCCGGACAGGGGGGATTAATGAAAAACTGTTTTTT
-	TRBJ1-2	TRBV28	-	CASSPPREGSLGYTF	TGTGCCAGCAGCCCTCCCCGGGAGGGGAGTCTTGGCTACACCTTC
-	TRBJ1-2	TRBV9	-	CASFNYGYTF	TGTGCCAGTTTTAACTATGGCTACACCTTC
-	TRBJ2-3	TRBV19	-	CASARADTQYF	TGTGCCAGCGCCAGGGCAGATACGCAGTATTTT
-	TRBJ2-5	TRBV4-3	-	CASSLTHQETQYF	TGCGCCAGCAGCCTCACCCACCAAGAGACCCAGTACTTC